One and the same sample provided the 8 T cell receptor beta chains below, sequenced in a study of spatial heterogeneity in lung cancer. Study outcomes and limitations: One measure, the expanded intratumoral alpha and beta TCR count, tracked tumor mutation counts.

Time point noted: sample taken at primary tumor resection. TCRdb fed the 5' RACE reads into MiXCR, producing one record per CDR3 protein. Of a few thousand distinct CDR3 sequences listed, about 17% are singletons. For these TCRs, the target antigens are not known. The starting material was lung tumor tissue, obtained at surgery. The receptors were sampled from a male donor with early-stage non-small cell lung cancer.

At least ten counts were recorded for this clonotype. V gene TRBV12-3 or TRBV12-4 combines with J gene TRBJ2-3, with 9 positions matching TRBD2. This CDR3 comprises 15 residues. J was trimmed by 2 bases and V by 6 bases; bases with no gene match: 6. The CDR3 sequence is CASRLTSGNTDTQYF. Here the CDR3 DNA reads TGTGCCAGCAGGCTGACTAGCGGAAACACAGATACGCAGTATTTT.

The J gene is TRBJ2-1, the V gene TRBV7-6; D not resolved. This CDR3 contains 13 residues. Trimming took off 5 bases at V and 8 bases at J, with 13 bases between the two ends. Looked up from germline, CDR1 is SGHVS and CDR2 is FNYEAQ. CDR3 coding DNA: TGTGCCAGCAGCCTGTCTGGGATTGATGAGCAGTTCTTC. Translated: CASSLSGIDEQFF. The complete variable domain, with remaining parts taken from reference TRBV7-6 and TRBJ2-1, reads GAGVSQSPRYKVTKRGQDVALRCDPISGHVSLYWYRQALGQGPEFLTYFNYEAQQDKSGLPNDRFSAERPEGSISTLTIQRTEQRDSAMYRCASSLSGIDEQFFGPGTRLTVL.

This clonotype was picked up a small number of times. This chain uses TRBV6-2 or TRBV6-3 with TRBJ1-2; D uncertain. In germline, CDR1 is MNHEY, CDR2 SVGEGT. V was cut by 1 base and J by 4 bases, with 10 bases left in between. CDR3 length equals 14 residues. CDR3: CASSYFGRGYGYTF. The DNA of the CDR3 is TGTGCCAGCAGTTACTTCGGACGCGGCTATGGCTACACCTTC.

The chain combines TRBV29-1 with TRBJ2-3; D assignment may be TRBD1 or TRBD2 (7 bases each). This CDR3 region has 13 residues. Trimming took off 7 bases at V and 4 bases at J, with 15 bases between the two ends. The germline V gene has CDR1 SQVTM and CDR2 ANQGSEA. CDR3 DNA: TGCAGCGCCCGGGCAGGGGGGGCAGATACGCAGTATTTT. Its protein product is CSARAGGADTQYF.

This clonotype was picked up many times. This chain uses TRBV7-2 with TRBJ2-3, with D possibly being TRBD1 (5 bases). CDR3 length: 14 amino acids. CDR1 and CDR2 (germline): SGHTA, FQGNSA. V lost 2 bases to trimming and J lost 5 bases, with 11 bases between them. The chain's CDR3 is CASSLQGFGDTQYF. CDR3 nucleotides: TGTGCCAGCAGCTTACAGGGTTTTGGAGATACGCAGTATTTT. Combining the CDR3 with reference TRBV7-2 and TRBJ2-3 gives the whole variable domain GAGVSQSPSNKVTEKGKDVELRCDPISGHTALYWYRQSLGQGLEFLIYFQGNSAPDKSGLPSDRFSAERTGGSVSTLTIQRTQQEDSAVYLCASSLQGFGDTQYFGPGTRLTVL.

By share, this clonotype ranks as medium-sized. This rearrangement joins TRBV5-4 to TRBJ2-1; D is possibly TRBD2 (6 bases). In germline, CDR1 is SGHNT, CDR2 YYREEE (reference sequence). The CDR3 covers 16 residues. Trimming shortened V by 2 bases and J by 0 bases, and 12 bases separated the two germline ends. DNA for the CDR3: TGTGCCAGCAGCTTTCTGGAGGGAATCTCCTACAATGAGCAGTTCTTC. It encodes CASSFLEGISYNEQFF.

This clonotype appeared a few times. The chain carries TRBV20-1 and TRBJ2-2; D not certain. The CDR3 is 14 amino acids. In germline, CDR1 is DFQATT, CDR2 SNEGSKA (reference sequence). V lost 1 base, J lost 2 bases, and 8 bases lay in between. In nucleotides, the CDR3 is TGCAGTGCTAGAGTTTCGATCAACACCGGGGAGCTGTTTTTT. Translating it yields CSARVSINTGELFF.

Within the sample, this clonotype is medium-sized (0.01 to 0.1%). The J gene is TRBJ2-2, the V gene TRBV11-3, with unresolved D. Germline V lookup: CDR1 SGHNT, CDR2 YENEEA. The CDR3 has 13 residues. V lost 4 bases and J lost 7, with 10 bases in between. The CDR3 region has the DNA TGTGCCAGCAGCTCCTTCCGCGGCGGGGAGCTGTTTTTT. Protein sequence: CASSSFRGGELFF.